This note documents a single T cell receptor beta chain sequence. The data stem from a study of T cell responses to AZD1222 COVID-19 vaccine. With 7 bases clipped from V and 6 bases from J, the junction kept 8 bases outside the gene matches. Germline CDR1 and CDR2: ENHRY and SYGVKD. The CDR3 sequence is 14 residues long. Assay: immunoSEQ multiplex PCR; the TCRdb copy retains only in-frame clones and omits some. The sample contains 85,000 to 120,000 clones, roughly 87% of which appear only once. Sequenced material: peripheral blood, taken 28 days after the second AZD1222 dose. The rearrangement uses TRBV10-3 and TRBJ2-1; 8 positions match TRBD1. The TCR was taken from an adult who received the AZD1222 COVID-19 vaccine. CDR3 region: CAIKGQGGGNEQFF. CDR3 DNA sequence: TGTGCCATCAAAGGACAGGGTGGTGGCAATGAGCAGTTCTTC.